These 8 T cell receptor beta chains were sequenced from one sample in a study of response to subunit inactivated influenza vaccine. In TCRdb, the RT-PCR reads were re-called with MiXCR into one record per CDR3 protein. The sample includes approximately 500,000 distinct CDR3 sequences, 14% seen only once; the top ten take over 8.5%. The sample was PBMCs from blood, taken 11 to 12 days after vaccination. Receptors were obtained from a man aged 45-60 years who received an inactivated influenza vaccine.

This chain uses TRBV7-2 with TRBJ2-6, with 10 bases matching TRBD2. The CDR3 totals 17 residues. Germline V gene data show CDR1 as SGHTA and CDR2 as FQGNSA. The V and J ends lost 5 bases and 0 bases, in that order; junction bases with no gene match: 4. CDR3 in DNA: TGTGCCAGCAGCCAACTAGCGGGGAGCTCTGGGGCCAACGTCCTGACTTTC. Translated: CASSQLAGSSGANVLTF.

The rearrangement uses TRBV3-1 and TRBJ2-7; tentative D call: TRBD2 (6 bases). CDR1 is LGHDT, CDR2 YNNKEL, per germline (reference sequence). This CDR3 has 14 amino acids. The ends were cut back, 6 bases at V and 3 bases at J, with 15 bases in the middle. CDR3 sequence reads: CASRGRTGVYEQYF. The CDR3 DNA follows: TGTGCCAGCAGGGGGAGGACGGGGGTCTACGAGCAGTACTTC.

The table lists this clonotype with a few counts. The CDR3 loop reads CSAAAGVREQYF. CDR3 DNA: TGCAGCGCTGCCGCAGGGGTTAGGGAGCAGTACTTC. This chain links TRBV29-1 with TRBJ2-7, with a tentative D call TRBD1 (6 bases). Between the trimmed V and J ends, which lost 7 bases and 7 bases, there was a span of 17 bases. The V gene's germline CDR1 is SQVTM and CDR2 ANQGSEA. The length of the CDR3 is 12 residues.

CDR3 DNA sequence: TGTGCCAGCAGTCCAATAGACAGGGGGACCTACAATGAGCAGTTCTTC. As protein: CASSPIDRGTYNEQFF. The V gene is TRBV6-2 or TRBV6-3, the J gene TRBJ2-1; 9 bases agree with TRBD1. The CDR3 contains 16 residues. The germline V gene has CDR1 MNHEY and CDR2 SVGEGT. The V and J ends lost 5 bases and 2 bases, in that order; junction bases with no gene match: 7.

The chain employs TRBV2 and TRBJ2-3; TRBD2 matches at 9 bases. The CDR3 spans 17 residues. The ends lost 6 bases at V and 0 bases at J; junction bases unmatched: 10. In germline, CDR1 is SNHLY, CDR2 FYNNEI. Here the CDR3 reads CASRPGLAQPSTDTQYF. In nucleotides, the CDR3 is TGTGCCAGCAGACCGGGACTAGCTCAGCCCAGCACAGATACGCAGTATTTT.

The CDR3 bases are TGTGCCAGCAAAAACGGACTAGCGGACACAGATACGCAGTATTTT. This sequence encodes CASKNGLADTDTQYF. The V gene is TRBV6-2 or TRBV6-3, the J gene TRBJ2-3; 10 nucleotides agree with TRBD2. The junction had 6 bases not matched to a gene; V was cut back by 7 bases and J by 2 bases. The CDR3 is made up of 15 amino acids. The V gene's germline CDR1 is MNHEY and CDR2 SVGEGT.

This clonotype was seen a handful of times. The rearrangement uses TRBV12-3 or TRBV12-4 and TRBJ1-5; TRBD1 matches at 7 bases. Trimming took 1 base from V and 6 from J; bases not matched to a gene: 6. This CDR3 region has 15 residues. CDR3 sequence (DNA): TGTGCCAGCAGTTTAGGCGGACAGGTGGTTCAGCCCCAGCATTTT. This codes for CASSLGGQVVQPQHF.

This clonotype was detected only a few times. V is TRBV29-1 and J is TRBJ1-1; 8 bases map to TRBD1. The J segment lost 1 base and the V segment lost 3 bases, leaving 4 bases of the junction unmatched. The CDR3 runs 14 residues. Germline values: CDR1 SQVTM, CDR2 ANQGSEA. The CDR3 region is CSVERTGWNTEAFF. The CDR3 coding sequence is TGCAGCGTTGAGCGGACAGGGTGGAACACTGAAGCTTTCTTT. Supplemented by reference TRBV29-1 and TRBJ1-1, the full variable domain reads SAVISQKPSRDICQRGTSLTIQCQVDSQVTMMFWYRQQPGQSLTLIATANQGSEATYESGFVIDKFPISRPNLTFSTLTVSNMSPEDSSIYLCSVERTGWNTEAFFGQGTRLTVV.